Shown below are 25 T cell receptor beta chains from a single sample sequenced in a study of shared clonotypes between healthy human individuals. Repertoires were generated with immunoSEQ multiplex PCR, while TCRdb's copy carries only in-frame clones and drops some. This table has roughly 2 million clones, approximately 94% appearing once. The naive CD8 fraction comprised CD45RO-negative cells positively selected for CCR7 and excluded terminally differentiated effector memory CD45RA+ cells. Material: naive CD8+ T cells sorted from blood. These receptors came from a man aged 18-30 years in good health.

V is TRBV11-1 and J is TRBJ1-1; D unresolved. V lost 4 bases and J lost 0, with 12 bases in between. The CDR3 totals 15 residues. Germline CDR1 reads SGHAT; CDR2 reads FQDESV (reference sequence). CDR3 coding DNA: TGTGCCAGCAGCTACCCAGAAGGGATGAACACTGAAGCTTTCTTT. Translation: CASSYPEGMNTEAFF.

The chain couples TRBV10-2 to TRBJ2-3; 8 bases are a match to TRBD2. From germline, CDR1 is WSHSY and CDR2 SAAADI. J was trimmed by 2 bases and V by 5 bases; bases with no gene match: 6. The CDR3 is made up of 15 amino acids. For the CDR3, the DNA is TGCGCCAGCAGTAGAACTAGCGGCCCCACAGATACGCAGTATTTT. This translates into CASSRTSGPTDTQYF.

The chain employs TRBV19 and TRBJ1-5, with D possibly TRBD1 on 6 matching bases. The V gene's germline CDR1 is LNHDA and CDR2 SQIVND (reference sequence). The V end was cut by 3 bases, the J end by 3 bases, with 9 bases between. CDR3 length equals 14 residues. The CDR3 here is CASSIGDNNQPQHF. The CDR3 nucleotides read TGTGCCAGTAGTATTGGGGACAACAATCAGCCCCAGCATTTT.

The chain links TRBV4-1 to TRBJ1-1; the D is unclear. Deletions cut 3 bases from V and 5 bases from J, with 16 bases between. The germline CDR1 and CDR2 sequences are MGHRA and YSYEKL. This CDR3 spans 15 amino acids. CDR3 in DNA: TGCGCCAGCAGCCAGTATGGCGCGGTTGGAACTGAAGCTTTCTTT. Translated, it gives CASSQYGAVGTEAFF.

V gene TRBV15 combines with J gene TRBJ2-5, with D tentatively TRBD2 (7 bases). Looked up from germline, CDR1 is LNHNV and CDR2 is YYDKDF (reference sequence). V lost 1 base to trimming and J lost 4 bases, with 10 bases between them. This CDR3 has 14 residues. The CDR3 DNA follows: TGTGCCACCAGCAGAGGACGGGGGGCAGAGACCCAGTACTTC. This codes for CATSRGRGAETQYF.

The gene calls are TRBV19 and TRBJ2-3; TRBD2 agrees at 10 bases. CDR3 size: 14 residues. Per the germline V gene, CDR1 is LNHDA and CDR2 is SQIVND (reference sequence). J lost 6 bases, V lost 7 bases, and 7 bases had no gene match. The CDR3 nucleotides read TGTGCCAGTACCTTAGCGGGGGGAACGGATACGCAGTATTTT. It codes for CASTLAGGTDTQYF.

The chain uses TRBV6-5 and TRBJ1-1; D is undetermined. Germline V gene sequence: CDR1 MNHEY, CDR2 SVGAGI. Trimming pared 6 bases from V and 0 bases from J, leaving 11 bases between. The CDR3 contains 14 residues. The CDR3 DNA is TGTGCCAGCAGCACCGACGGGATGAACACTGAAGCTTTCTTT. The encoded protein is CASSTDGMNTEAFF.

J is TRBJ1-2 and V is TRBV9; no definite D call. CDR3 length equals 15 residues. Looked up from germline, CDR1 is SGDLS and CDR2 is YYNGEE. Trimming took off 0 bases at V and 3 bases at J, with 12 bases between the two ends. The CDR3 DNA sequence: TGTGCCAGCAGCGTAGCAGGCTCCCCCTACTATGGCTACACCTTC. Translating it yields CASSVAGSPYYGYTF.

The chain employs TRBV4-1 and TRBJ2-7; 7 bases match TRBD2. Germline CDR1 and CDR2: MGHRA and YSYEKL. This CDR3 region has 15 residues. Losses at the gene ends were 1 base for V and 5 bases for J; bases not matched to a gene: 8. The CDR3 sequence is CASSQVTGLPNEQYF. For the CDR3, the DNA is TGCGCCAGCAGCCAAGTGACGGGACTACCCAACGAGCAGTACTTC.

This chain joins TRBV18 and TRBJ2-7; 12 bases are shared with TRBD2. The CDR3 has 17 residues. Trimming at V came to 1 base and at J to 5 bases, leaving 9 bases not matched to a gene. The germline CDR1 and CDR2 sequences are KGHSH and LQKENI. DNA of the CDR3: TGTGCCAGCTCACCACGGGCTAGCGGGAGGGCCCTTCACGAGCAGTACTTC. This gives the protein CASSPRASGRALHEQYF.

The chain is built from TRBV7-9 and TRBJ2-7, with 12 nucleotides matching TRBD2. This CDR3 spans 15 amino acids. With V trimmed by 5 bases and J by 3 bases, 5 bases remained unmatched. CDR1 is SEHNR, CDR2 FQNEAQ, per germline (reference sequence). Written as DNA, the CDR3 is TGTGCCAGCAGCAGTCGGACTAGCGGGGACTACGAGCAGTACTTC. Translating it yields CASSSRTSGDYEQYF.

This clone was seen a handful of times. This CDR3 is also generated by other DNA sequences in the sample. This chain links TRBV2 with TRBJ1-6, with 9 bases that match TRBD1. Per the germline V gene, CDR1 is SNHLY and CDR2 is FYNNEI. V was pared by 5 bases and J by 8 bases, with 4 bases of the junction left unmatched. CDR3 size: 14 residues. In DNA form, the CDR3 reads TGTGCCAGCAGTAGTGACAGGGGGTATTCACCCCTCCACTTT. The encoded protein is CASSSDRGYSPLHF.

This sequence joins TRBV29-1 and TRBJ2-7; 8 bases map to TRBD2. The ends lost 3 bases at V and 1 base at J; junction bases unmatched: 5. Germline CDR1 and CDR2: SQVTM and ANQGSEA. The CDR3 loop spans 14 amino acids. The CDR3 spells CSVEASGSSYEQYF. The CDR3 DNA sequence: TGCAGCGTTGAGGCTAGCGGGTCTTCCTACGAGCAGTACTTC.

This clone was detected once. V is TRBV6-1 and J is TRBJ1-3; possible D gene TRBD1, 5 bases. V dropped 10 bases and J dropped 6 bases, with 22 bases sitting between them. The CDR3 is made up of 15 amino acids. CDR1 is MNHNS, CDR2 SASEGT, per germline. Here the CDR3 reads CATINRDEISNTIYF. The CDR3 DNA reads as TGTGCCACCATCAACCGGGACGAAATTTCAAACACCATATATTTT.

The chain has TRBV10-3 and TRBJ2-2, with TRBD2 as a possible D gene (5 bases). Germline assignment: CDR1 ENHRY and CDR2 SYGVKD. V lost 8 bases and J 6 bases, leaving 10 bases between the germline ends. The CDR3 loop spans 12 amino acids. The CDR3 is CAIRSGSGELFF. The CDR3 region has the DNA TGTGCCATCCGATCGGGATCCGGGGAGCTGTTTTTT.

Comments on this clone: Other DNA sequences in the sample encode the same CDR3. This chain uses TRBV9 with TRBJ1-2; D uncertain. V lost 7 bases and J lost 5, with 9 bases in between. CDR1 is SGDLS, CDR2 YYNGEE, per germline. The CDR3 is made up of 11 amino acids. The CDR3 sequence: CASWSDYGYTF. CDR3 coding DNA: TGTGCCAGCTGGTCGGATTATGGCTACACCTTC.

V usage is TRBV4-1 and J usage is TRBJ2-5; no clear D gene. The V end lost 0 bases, the J end lost 5 bases, and 13 bases lay between the germline ends. CDR3 length: 15 amino acids. The germline CDR1 and CDR2 sequences are MGHRA and YSYEKL. The CDR3 DNA sequence: TGCGCCAGCAGCCAAGATCGCCGCGGCTGGGAGACCCAGTACTTC. This codes for CASSQDRRGWETQYF.

The rearrangement links TRBV5-5 to TRBJ2-7, with a weak D call TRBD1 (6 bases). CDR3 size: 14 residues. From germline, CDR1 is SGHKS and CDR2 YYEKEE (reference sequence). V lost 0 bases and J lost 5, with 12 bases in between. The CDR3 coding sequence is TGTGCCAGCAGCTTGGCCAGGGGTGGAAACGAGCAGTACTTC. It specifies CASSLARGGNEQYF.

V is TRBV27 and J is TRBJ1-1; D is undetermined. V lost 1 base, J lost 7 bases, and 19 bases lay in between. This CDR3 has 16 residues. Germline CDR1 MNHEY, CDR2 SMNVEV (reference sequence). This CDR3 reads CASSLLGPTGTHEAFF. CDR3 sequence (DNA): TGTGCCAGCAGTTTATTGGGCCCGACGGGAACCCATGAAGCTTTCTTT.

The V call is TRBV7-8, the J call TRBJ2-1, with TRBD2 identical over 8 bases. Trimming took 4 bases from V and 2 from J; bases not matched to a gene: 7. Per germline, CDR1 SGHVS and CDR2 FQNEAQ. The CDR3 consists of 16 residues. The CDR3: CASSSALAGTYNEQFF. The CDR3 nucleotides are TGTGCCAGCAGCTCTGCCTTAGCGGGGACCTACAATGAGCAGTTCTTC.

V usage is TRBV7-3 and J usage is TRBJ2-3, with D unresolved. Per the germline V gene, CDR1 is SGHTA and CDR2 is FQGTGA. The CDR3 is 15 residues long. Trimming stripped 5 bases from V and 4 bases from J, with 16 bases between. In DNA form, the CDR3 reads TGTGCCAGCAGCCCCATTGTTGGCGCCCCAGATACGCAGTATTTT. Residues: CASSPIVGAPDTQYF.

The chain combines TRBV12-5 with TRBJ2-1; D gene ambiguous. V dropped 0 bases and J dropped 4 bases, with 13 bases sitting between them. The CDR3 loop spans 16 amino acids. Germline CDR1 is LGHNT and CDR2 is FRNRAP. The CDR3 sequence: CASGLVYGLGYNEQFF. The CDR3 nucleotides are TGTGCTAGTGGTTTGGTATACGGGTTAGGGTACAATGAGCAGTTCTTC.

This rearrangement joins TRBV4-3 to TRBJ2-1; 9 nucleotides match TRBD2. The CDR3 sequence is 17 residues long. The germline V gene has CDR1 LGHNA and CDR2 YSLEER. With V trimmed by 0 bases and J by 7 bases, 10 bases remained unmatched. The CDR3 DNA reads TGCGCCAGCAGCCAAGAAGAGGGGACTAGCTTTCTGAATGAGCAGTTCTTC. Amino acids: CASSQEEGTSFLNEQFF.

V and J are TRBV7-9 and TRBJ1-1; D possibly corresponds to TRBD1 (5 bases). Trimming took 1 base from V and 7 from J, leaving 13 bases between them. CDR3 size: 14 residues. Germline values: CDR1 SEHNR, CDR2 FQNEAQ (reference sequence). The CDR3 DNA is TGTGCCAGCAGCTTAGGGGACCCTTGGGGTGAAGCTTTCTTT. Its translation: CASSLGDPWGEAFF.

The chain's CDR3 is CASSLAGGDYNEQFF. The CDR3 DNA follows: TGTGCCAGCAGCTTGGCGGGAGGCGACTACAATGAGCAGTTCTTC. The rearrangement joins TRBV7-8 to TRBJ2-1, with 8 bases fitting TRBD2. Germline V gives CDR1 SGHVS, CDR2 FQNEAQ. V lost 3 bases to trimming and J lost 3 bases; unmatched junction nucleotides: 4. The CDR3 consists of 15 residues.